Listed below are T cell receptor beta chains from one sample, sequenced in a study of blood T cell repertoires in COVID-19. TCRdb's copy holds only in-frame clones and misses some; the assay was immunoSEQ multiplex PCR. The sample lists about 160,000 clones; roughly 90% were seen once. Specimen: PBMCs or T cells enriched from blood (not recorded which). These receptor sequences come from a woman aged 45-65 years who had recovered from COVID-19. Both conserved end residues are part of each CDR3. Each record gives: D gene, J gene, CDR3 length, clone size, V gene, CDR3 DNA, CDR3 protein. D genes are given only for firm matches. Not every row has a clone size; where given, it reads once, few, many or a size class.

TRBD1,TRBJ2-7,15,-,TRBV7-2,TGTGCCAGCACGAAGGACAGGGGAGACTCCTACGAGCAGTACTTC,CASTKDRGDSYEQYF
-,TRBJ1-1,15,-,TRBV7-2,TGTGCCAGCAGCTTAGGGTCCCGGGGGAACACTGAAGCTTTCTTT,CASSLGSRGNTEAFF
-,TRBJ2-3,13,-,TRBV6-2/TRBV6-3,TGTGCCAGCAGTTACGGACTACCAGATACGCAGTATTTT,CASSYGLPDTQYF
-,TRBJ1-3,12,-,TRBV6-6,TGTGCCAGCAGTCCGTCTGGAAACACCATATATTTT,CASSPSGNTIYF
TRBD1,TRBJ2-7,14,-,TRBV11-2,TGTGCCAGCAGCTTAGGACAGGGCTTCTACGAGCAGTACTTC,CASSLGQGFYEQYF
TRBD1,TRBJ1-5,14,-,TRBV7-2,TGTGCCAGCAGCTTCGTGACAGGGCAACAGCCCCAGCATTTT,CASSFVTGQQPQHF
TRBD1,TRBJ1-2,16,-,TRBV19,TGTGCCAGTCAGACCGGGACAGCTGGACTTCACTATGGCTACACCTTC,CASQTGTAGLHYGYTF
TRBD1,TRBJ2-5,15,-,TRBV29-1,TGCAGCGTTGCGTCGGCCGGACAGGGTCAAGAGACCCAGTACTTC,CSVASAGQGQETQYF
-,TRBJ2-1,13,few,TRBV7-9,TGTGCCAGCAGTGGGCTATCCTACAATGAGCAGTTCTTC,CASSGLSYNEQFF
-,TRBJ2-2,14,-,TRBV19,TGTGCCAGTAGGGTGGGATGGGAGTCCGGGGAGCTGTTTTTT,CASRVGWESGELFF
TRBD2,TRBJ2-7,14,once,TRBV19,TGTGCCAGTAGTCGGGGGGTAACCTCCTACGAGCAGTACTTC,CASSRGVTSYEQYF
TRBD1,TRBJ1-2,13,-,TRBV5-1,TGCGCCAGCAGTCTGACAGGGTTGGGAGGCTACACCTTC,CASSLTGLGGYTF
TRBD2,TRBJ2-1,17,-,TRBV7-2,TGTGCCAGCAGCCCCTCCCCCCGGAGCGGGGGTTACAATGAGCAGTTCTTC,CASSPSPRSGGYNEQFF
-,TRBJ1-1,12,-,TRBV19,TGTGCCAGTAGCTACCCAGGGTCTGAAGCTTTCTTT,CASSYPGSEAFF
TRBD2,TRBJ2-5,13,-,TRBV7-2,TGTGCCAGCAGCCTCGGGGAGCGGGGGACCCAGTACTTC,CASSLGERGTQYF
-,TRBJ2-3,14,-,TRBV19,TGTGCCAGTAGTGAAGGTAGCGAGATAGATACGCAGTATTTT,CASSEGSEIDTQYF
-,TRBJ2-1,15,-,TRBV11-3,TGTGCCAGCAGCTCCCTAGAGGTGGTCTACAATGAGCAGTTCTTC,CASSSLEVVYNEQFF
TRBD1,TRBJ1-2,13,-,TRBV7-9,TGTGCCAGCAGCTTAGACGACAGGGGGTACTACACCTTC,CASSLDDRGYYTF
TRBD1,TRBJ2-2,15,-,TRBV18,TGTGCCAGCTCACGGGACAGGGGAAACACCGGGGAGCTGTTTTTT,CASSRDRGNTGELFF
TRBD1,TRBJ1-2,14,-,TRBV15,TGTGCCACCAGCATACCGACAGGGCGGAAGGGCTACACCTTC,CATSIPTGRKGYTF
-,TRBJ2-3,17,-,TRBV19,TGTGCCAGTAGTAATAGGATGGTAACTAGATTTACAGATACGCAGTATTTT,CASSNRMVTRFTDTQYF
-,TRBJ2-7,13,once,TRBV12-3/TRBV12-4,TGTGCCAGCAGTTTACAGGGACAATACGAGCAGTACTTC,CASSLQGQYEQYF
-,TRBJ2-2,12,-,TRBV6-4,TGTGCCAGCACCGGGGGTACCGGGGAGCTGTTTTTT,CASTGGTGELFF
-,TRBJ1-2,14,-,TRBV5-6,TGTGCCAGCAGGGCAGACAGCCAACTCTATGGCTACACCTTC,CASRADSQLYGYTF
TRBD1,TRBJ1-6,14,-,TRBV6-5,TGTGCCAGCCGGACAGGGGCCCTCAATTCACCCCTCCACTTT,CASRTGALNSPLHF
-,TRBJ2-5,15,once,TRBV10-3,TGTGCCATCAGTGAGCACCCCGGGCTAGCAGCGACCCAGTACTTC,CAISEHPGLAATQYF
TRBD1,TRBJ2-2,15,-,TRBV25-1,TGTGCCAGCAGTGGGCAGGGGGCGAACACCGGGGAGCTGTTTTTT,CASSGQGANTGELFF
TRBD1,TRBJ1-4,17,-,TRBV19,TGTGCCAGCCACCTCGGGGACAGGGGTCTGAGTAATGAAAAACTGTTTTTT,CASHLGDRGLSNEKLFF
-,TRBJ2-2,10,-,TRBV29-1,TGCAGCGTTGCGGCCGGGGAGCTGTTTTTT,CSVAAGELFF
-,TRBJ1-3,16,-,TRBV7-2,TGTGCCAGCAGCTGGACTAGTAGTGGAGGAGGAAACACCATATATTTT,CASSWTSSGGGNTIYF
-,TRBJ1-5,16,-,TRBV15,TGTGCCACCAGCGTTTCACGGGGGGTTAGCAATCAGCCCCAGCATTTT,CATSVSRGVSNQPQHF
-,TRBJ2-3,18,once,TRBV7-9,TGTGCCAGCAGCTTCCCCATACCATACAGGCCCAGCACAGATACGCAGTATTTT,CASSFPIPYRPSTDTQYF
-,TRBJ1-5,13,-,TRBV6-1,TGTGCCAGCAGTGAGTCCGGGGGACAGCCCCAGCATTTT,CASSESGGQPQHF
-,TRBJ2-5,12,-,TRBV18,TGTGCCAGCTCACCATCGGGAGAGACCCAGTACTTC,CASSPSGETQYF
TRBD1,TRBJ1-5,15,-,TRBV4-3,TGCGCCAGCAGCCAAAGACAGGGGGCTGGACAGCCCCAGCATTTT,CASSQRQGAGQPQHF
-,TRBJ2-7,14,-,TRBV5-6,TGTGCCAGCAGCTTGGAACAAGTCTCCTACGAGCAGTACTTC,CASSLEQVSYEQYF
TRBD1,TRBJ1-3,13,-,TRBV27,TGTGCCAGCAGTGTGGACAGGTTCGGCACCATATATTTT,CASSVDRFGTIYF
-,TRBJ1-1,15,-,TRBV14,TGTGCCAGCAGCCAAGATAATGTTAGGGCGGGTGAAGCTTTCTTT,CASSQDNVRAGEAFF
-,TRBJ1-2,12,-,TRBV30,TGTGCCTGGGGGGGTGGGGCTGGTGGCTACACCTTC,CAWGGGAGGYTF
-,TRBJ2-1,19,-,TRBV21-1,TGTGCCAGCAGTTCCCCCGGGACTAGCGGGGGAGTTACCTACAATGAGCAGTTCTTC,CASSSPGTSGGVTYNEQFF
TRBD1,TRBJ2-6,13,-,TRBV24-1,TGTGCCACCCAGGGGGCTGGGGCCAACGTCCTGACTTTC,CATQGAGANVLTF
TRBD1,TRBJ1-3,15,few,TRBV7-2,TGTGCCAGCAGCTTAAGGACAGGGCCAGGAAACACCATATATTTT,CASSLRTGPGNTIYF
-,TRBJ2-7,12,-,TRBV18,TGTGCCAGCTCACGACAGCCCTACGAGCAGTACTTC,CASSRQPYEQYF
-,TRBJ2-1,14,-,TRBV7-2,TGTGCCAGCAGCCCCCTTGGCGGGGCCGGAGAGCAGTTCTTC,CASSPLGGAGEQFF
-,TRBJ1-5,15,-,TRBV19,TGTGCCAGTAGTAGGTGGCAGCCTAGGAGTCGGCCCCAGCATTTT,CASSRWQPRSRPQHF
TRBD1,TRBJ1-1,15,-,TRBV27,TGTGCCAGCAGTCCCCCGCAGGGGGCGAACACTGAAGCTTTCTTT,CASSPPQGANTEAFF
TRBD1,TRBJ1-6,16,-,TRBV19,TGTGCCAGTAGTCCCCGGGACAGGGGGTCTTTCTCACCCCTCCACTTT,CASSPRDRGSFSPLHF
-,TRBJ1-1,12,few,TRBV10-3,TGTGCCATCAGTGTGGGCGGGTGGGGAGCTTTCTTT,CAISVGGWGAFF
-,TRBJ1-1,13,-,TRBV4-3,TGCGCCAGCAGCCACTCAGTGAACACTGAAGCTTTCTTT,CASSHSVNTEAFF
TRBD1,TRBJ1-1,12,-,TRBV29-1,TGCAGCGTAGGGACAGGGAACACTGAAGCTTTCTTT,CSVGTGNTEAFF
-,TRBJ2-3,14,-,TRBV19,TGTGCCAGTAGTATAGGAGCATTTCTTGATACGCAGTATTTT,CASSIGAFLDTQYF
TRBD1,TRBJ1-3,15,-,TRBV7-6,TGTGCCAGCAGCTTAGCGGGACAGGGTGGAAACACCATATATTTT,CASSLAGQGGNTIYF
-,TRBJ1-1,15,-,TRBV7-9,TGTGCCAGCGCCAATTCCCAGGGGCTGAACACTGAAGCTTTCTTT,CASANSQGLNTEAFF
-,TRBJ1-1,17,-,TRBV24-1,TGTGCCACCAGTGATTTTGCGATTTGCCCGGGAAACACTGAAGCTTTCTTT,CATSDFAICPGNTEAFF